The rows below give T cell receptor beta chains drawn from one sample of a study of blood T cell repertoires in COVID-19. Clones were read by immunoSEQ multiplex PCR, and TCRdb kept only the in-frame ones, dropping some. The table shows 290,000 or so clones, with 70% to 90% occurring only once. Sequenced: peripheral blood. All receptors derive from a middle-aged man with active or convalescent COVID-19. CDR3s include the opening cysteine and the closing phenylalanine or tryptophan. A D gene is named only where the DNA matches it firmly. Clone size appears in some rows only: once, few, many, or a class for an expanded clone.

TRBD1,TRBJ1-6,TRBV2,once,CASSTEGQGNNSPLHF,TGTGCCAGCAGTACGGAGGGACAGGGTAATAATTCACCCCTCCACTTT
NA,TRBJ1-1,TRBV28,NA,CASSFSLSETEAFF,TGTGCCAGCAGTTTTAGTCTCTCGGAGACTGAAGCTTTCTTT
TRBD2,TRBJ2-7,TRBV18,NA,CASSLTSSGGYEQYF,TGTGCCAGCTCACTGACTTCCAGCGGGGGATACGAGCAGTACTTC
NA,TRBJ2-7,TRBV2,once,CASSEGGVEQYF,TGTGCCAGCAGTGAAGGGGGGGTTGAGCAGTACTTC
TRBD1,TRBJ1-1,TRBV5-4,NA,CASTRTGRETEAFF,TGTGCCAGCACCCGGACAGGGAGAGAAACTGAAGCTTTCTTT
NA,TRBJ2-3,TRBV24-1,once,CATSDLSGGARSTDTQYF,TGTGCCACCAGTGACCTCAGCGGCGGAGCTCGGAGCACAGATACGCAGTATTTT
TRBD1,TRBJ2-5,TRBV7-9,NA,CASSQRRDRSSVETQYF,TGTGCCAGCAGTCAACGCCGGGACAGAAGTTCGGTGGAGACCCAGTACTTC
NA,TRBJ1-2,TRBV28,NA,CASSSYRINYGYTF,TGTGCCAGCAGTTCCTACAGGATTAACTATGGCTACACCTTC
NA,TRBJ2-1,TRBV5-1,NA,CASSLVGGSYNEQFF,TGCGCCAGCAGCTTGGTGGGGGGCTCCTACAATGAGCAGTTCTTC
NA,TRBJ2-3,TRBV2,NA,CASSEGGLGRSTDTQYF,TGTGCCAGCAGTGAAGGGGGCTTAGGGAGGAGCACAGATACGCAGTATTTT